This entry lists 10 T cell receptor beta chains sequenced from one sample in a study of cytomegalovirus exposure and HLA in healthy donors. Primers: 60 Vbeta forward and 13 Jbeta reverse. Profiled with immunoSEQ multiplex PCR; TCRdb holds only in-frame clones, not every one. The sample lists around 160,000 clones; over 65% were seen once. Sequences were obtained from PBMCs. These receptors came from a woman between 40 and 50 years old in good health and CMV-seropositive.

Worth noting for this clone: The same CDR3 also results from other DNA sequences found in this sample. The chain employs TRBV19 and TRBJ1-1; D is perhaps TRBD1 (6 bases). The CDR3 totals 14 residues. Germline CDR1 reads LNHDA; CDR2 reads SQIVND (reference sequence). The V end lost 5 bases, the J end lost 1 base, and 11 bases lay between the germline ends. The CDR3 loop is CASSVTGGNTEAFF. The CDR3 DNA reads TGTGCCAGTAGTGTGACAGGAGGGAACACTGAAGCTTTCTTT. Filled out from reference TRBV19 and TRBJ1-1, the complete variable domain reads DGGITQSPKYLFRKEGQNVTLSCEQNLNHDAMYWYRQDPGQGLRLIYYSQIVNDFQKGDIAEGYSVSREKKESFPLTVTSAQKNPTAFYLCASSVTGGNTEAFFGQGTRLTVV.

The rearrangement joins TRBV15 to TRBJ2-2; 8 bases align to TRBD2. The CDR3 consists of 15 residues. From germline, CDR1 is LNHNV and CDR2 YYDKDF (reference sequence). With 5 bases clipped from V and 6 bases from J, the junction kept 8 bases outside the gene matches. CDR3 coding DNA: TGTGCCACCAGCGGTGACCGAGCGGGGGCCGGGGAGCTGTTTTTT. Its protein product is CATSGDRAGAGELFF. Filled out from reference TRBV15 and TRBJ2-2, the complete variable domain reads DAMVIQNPRYQVTQFGKPVTLSCSQTLNHNVMYWYQQKSSQAPKLLFHYYDKDFNNEADTPDNFQSRRPNTSFCFLDIRSPGLGDTAMYLCATSGDRAGAGELFFGEGSRLTVL.

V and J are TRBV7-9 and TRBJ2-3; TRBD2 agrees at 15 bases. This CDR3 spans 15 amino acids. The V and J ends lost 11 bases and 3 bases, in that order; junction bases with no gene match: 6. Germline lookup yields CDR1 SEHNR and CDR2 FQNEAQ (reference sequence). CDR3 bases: TGTGCCGGACGGGGACTAGCGGGAGGTACAGATACGCAGTATTTT. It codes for CAGRGLAGGTDTQYF.

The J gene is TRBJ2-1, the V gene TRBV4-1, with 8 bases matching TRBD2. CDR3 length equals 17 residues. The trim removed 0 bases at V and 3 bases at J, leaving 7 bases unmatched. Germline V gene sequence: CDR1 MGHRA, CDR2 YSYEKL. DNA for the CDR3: TGCGCCAGCAGCCAAGAAGCTACTAGCGGATTCTACAATGAGCAGTTCTTC. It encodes CASSQEATSGFYNEQFF.

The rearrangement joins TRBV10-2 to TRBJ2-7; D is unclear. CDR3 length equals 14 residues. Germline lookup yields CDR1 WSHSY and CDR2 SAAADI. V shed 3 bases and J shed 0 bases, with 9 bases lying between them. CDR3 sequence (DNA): TGCGCCAGCAGTGACGAGGTCCTCTCCTACGAGCAGTACTTC. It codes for CASSDEVLSYEQYF.

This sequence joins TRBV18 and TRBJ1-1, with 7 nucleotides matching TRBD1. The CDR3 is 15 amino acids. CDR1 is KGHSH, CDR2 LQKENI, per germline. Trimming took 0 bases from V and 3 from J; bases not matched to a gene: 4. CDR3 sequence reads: CASSPPSGGDTEAFF. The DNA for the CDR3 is TGTGCCAGCTCACCACCGTCAGGGGGAGACACTGAAGCTTTCTTT.

The CDR3, as DNA: TGTGCCAGTAGTCCACTAGCGGGAGCTTTTTACGAGCAGTACTTC. This encodes CASSPLAGAFYEQYF. The V gene is TRBV19, the J gene TRBJ2-7; the match to TRBD2 covers 11 bases. Germline CDR1 reads LNHDA; CDR2 reads SQIVND (reference sequence). The CDR3 runs 15 residues. V lost 5 bases and J lost 4; bases outside the gene matches: 7.

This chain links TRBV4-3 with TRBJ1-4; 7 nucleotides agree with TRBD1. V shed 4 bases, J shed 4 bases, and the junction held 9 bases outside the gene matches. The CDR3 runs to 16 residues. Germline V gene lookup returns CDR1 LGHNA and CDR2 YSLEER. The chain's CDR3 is CASSPYRGQLNEKLFF. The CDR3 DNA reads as TGCGCCAGCAGCCCCTACCGGGGACAGCTTAATGAAAAACTGTTTTTT.

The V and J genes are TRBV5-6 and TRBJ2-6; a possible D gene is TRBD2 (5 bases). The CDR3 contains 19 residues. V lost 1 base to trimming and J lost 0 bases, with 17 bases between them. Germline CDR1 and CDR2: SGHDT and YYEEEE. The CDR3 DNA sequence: TGTGCCAGCAGCTTGAAAGGCGGGCCATCCAACTCTGGGGCCAACGTCCTGACTTTC. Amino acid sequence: CASSLKGGPSNSGANVLTF.

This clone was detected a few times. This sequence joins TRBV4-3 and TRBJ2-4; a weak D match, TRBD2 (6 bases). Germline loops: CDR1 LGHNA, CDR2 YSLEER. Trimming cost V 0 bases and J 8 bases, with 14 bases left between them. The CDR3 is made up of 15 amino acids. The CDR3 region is CASSQERTGADIQYF. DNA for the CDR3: TGCGCCAGCAGCCAAGAAAGAACGGGAGCGGACATTCAGTACTTC.